Many counts were recorded for the clone carrying this T cell receptor beta chain. This sample is part of a study of Graves' ophthalmopathy and Graves' hyperthyroidism. TCR beta CDR3 amplification used RNA transcripts. Second-round multiplex PCR came after first-round RT-PCR with HTBI primers. TCRdb itself ran the multiplex PCR reads through MiXCR, one entry per CDR3 protein. This sample carries roughly 400,000 distinct CDR3 sequences, roughly 15% of them seen once, and the ten largest clones take roughly 7%. The authors diagnosed from clinical symptoms, serum thyroxine, TRAb, thyroid ultrasound and orbital computed tomography. The CDR3 consists of 12 residues. Trimming cost V 6 bases and J 8 bases, with 13 bases left between them.

The V call is TRBV12-3 or TRBV12-4, the J call TRBJ1-2; a weak D match, TRBD1 (5 bases). The TCR was taken from a woman younger than 30 with stable Graves' hyperthyroidism. Sequences were obtained from peripheral blood. This CDR3 reads CASSRRGTGYTF. DNA of the CDR3: TGTGCCAGCAGCCGCCGGGGGACGGGCTACACCTTC.